The source of this TCR beta chain is a study of a mutant IDH1 vaccine in newly diagnosed glioma. The assay was immunoSEQ multiplex PCR, and TCRdb's table has in-frame clones only and misses some. The data show about 25,000 clones, roughly 70% seen once. Time point: week 11, during vaccination. Every single dose of the vaccine, 300 ug of mutant IDH1 20-mer peptide, came with topical imiquimod. Germline assignment: CDR1 SGHNT and CDR2 YYREEE (reference sequence). The ends were cut back, 2 bases at V and 1 base at J, with 12 bases in the middle. This CDR3 is 15 amino acids long. In its sample, this clone was seen once. Its matching antigen is unknown.

The sample consisted of peripheral blood mononuclear cells (PBMCs), taken from a glioma patient whose treatment included an IDH1 peptide vaccine. The V call is TRBV5-4, the J call TRBJ1-1; D is uncertain. The clonotype originates from a young man with glioma. Some clones in this sample may be carry-over from other donors' samples. CDR3 DNA: TGTGCCAGCAGCTTATTTCGGAGGGAGAACACTGAAGCTTTCTTT. This gives the protein CASSLFRRENTEAFF.